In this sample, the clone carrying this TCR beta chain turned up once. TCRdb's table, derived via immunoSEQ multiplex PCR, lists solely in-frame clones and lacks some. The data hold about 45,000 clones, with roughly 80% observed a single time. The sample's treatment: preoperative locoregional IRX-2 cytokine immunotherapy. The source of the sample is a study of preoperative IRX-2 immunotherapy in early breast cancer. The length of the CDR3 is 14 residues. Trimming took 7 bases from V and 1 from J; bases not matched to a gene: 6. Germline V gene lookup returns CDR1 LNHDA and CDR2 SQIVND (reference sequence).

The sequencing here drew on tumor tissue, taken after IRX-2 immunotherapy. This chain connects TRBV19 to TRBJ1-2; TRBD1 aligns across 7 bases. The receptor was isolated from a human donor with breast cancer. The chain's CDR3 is CASTRDRFNYGYTF. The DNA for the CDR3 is TGTGCCAGTACCCGGGACAGATTTAACTATGGCTACACCTTC.